The entry that follows covers one T cell receptor beta chain sequence. Its antigen is undetermined. Eight distinct reactions (per sample) were used to make the cDNA. One entry per CDR3 protein, without DNA, is what TCRdb gives after re-calling the 5' RACE reads. The sample's table shows approximately 330,000 distinct CDR3 sequences. This specimen belongs to a study of monozygotic twins with inflammatory bowel disease. Findings and caveats of the study: Varied immunosuppressive treatments among patients may have increased repertoire variability. The inverse Simpson measure of TCRbeta diversity was lower in IBD patients than in healthy co-twins.

The clonotype comes from a human donor with ulcerative colitis or Crohn's disease, or a healthy co-twin of an affected twin (not recorded which). Sequencing was done on a sample of blood.

CDR3 sequence reads: CASSQVHEKLFF. The V and J genes are TRBV14 and TRBJ1-4. Germline V gives CDR1 SGHDN, CDR2 FVKESK. The CDR3 length is 12 residues.